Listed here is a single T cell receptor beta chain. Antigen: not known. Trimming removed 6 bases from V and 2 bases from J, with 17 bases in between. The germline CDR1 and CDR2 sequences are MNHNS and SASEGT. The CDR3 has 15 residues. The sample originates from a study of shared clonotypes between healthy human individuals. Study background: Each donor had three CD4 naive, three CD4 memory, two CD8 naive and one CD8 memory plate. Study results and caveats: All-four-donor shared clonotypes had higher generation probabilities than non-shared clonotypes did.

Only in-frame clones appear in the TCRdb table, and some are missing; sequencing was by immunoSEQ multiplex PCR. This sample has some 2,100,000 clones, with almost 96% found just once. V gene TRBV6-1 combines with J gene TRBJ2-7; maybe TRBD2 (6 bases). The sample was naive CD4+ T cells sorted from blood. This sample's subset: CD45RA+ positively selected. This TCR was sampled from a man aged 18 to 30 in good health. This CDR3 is CASSLGRGLPYEQYF. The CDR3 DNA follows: TGTGCCAGCAGCCTGGGGCGGGGACTGCCCTACGAGCAGTACTTC.